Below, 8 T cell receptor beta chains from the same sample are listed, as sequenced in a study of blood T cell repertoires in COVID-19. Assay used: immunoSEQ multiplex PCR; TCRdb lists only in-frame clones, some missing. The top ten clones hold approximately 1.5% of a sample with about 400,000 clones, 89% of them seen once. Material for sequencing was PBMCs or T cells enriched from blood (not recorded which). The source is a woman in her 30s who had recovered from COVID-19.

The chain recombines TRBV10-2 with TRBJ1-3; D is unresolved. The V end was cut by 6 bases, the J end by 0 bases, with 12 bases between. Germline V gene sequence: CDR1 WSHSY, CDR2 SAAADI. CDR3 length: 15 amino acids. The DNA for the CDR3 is TGCGCCAGCAGCGCTACGGTCCTCTCTGGAAACACCATATATTTT. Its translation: CASSATVLSGNTIYF.

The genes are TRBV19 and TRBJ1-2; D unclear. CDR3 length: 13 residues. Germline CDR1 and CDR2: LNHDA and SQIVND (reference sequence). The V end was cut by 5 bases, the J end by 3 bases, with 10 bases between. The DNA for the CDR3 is TGTGCCAGTAGTCCGGACTGGGACTATGGCTACACCTTC. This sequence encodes CASSPDWDYGYTF.

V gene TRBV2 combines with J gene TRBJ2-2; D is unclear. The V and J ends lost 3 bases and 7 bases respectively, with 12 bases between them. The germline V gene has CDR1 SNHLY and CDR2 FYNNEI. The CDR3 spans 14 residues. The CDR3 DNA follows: TGTGCCAGCAGTGAGGGCAGATATGGCGGGGAGCTGTTTTTT. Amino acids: CASSEGRYGGELFF.

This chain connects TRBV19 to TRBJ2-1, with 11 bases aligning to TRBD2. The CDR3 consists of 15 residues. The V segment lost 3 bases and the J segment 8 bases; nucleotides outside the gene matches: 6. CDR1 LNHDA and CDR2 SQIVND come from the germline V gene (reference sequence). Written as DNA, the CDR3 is TGTGCCAGTAGTATGCCGGGACTAGCGGTCGATGAGCAGTTCTTC. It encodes CASSMPGLAVDEQFF.

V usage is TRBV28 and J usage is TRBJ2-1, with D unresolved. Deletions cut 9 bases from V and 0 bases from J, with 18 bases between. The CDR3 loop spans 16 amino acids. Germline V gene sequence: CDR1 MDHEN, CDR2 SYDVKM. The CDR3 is CASLSKRWSSYNEQFF. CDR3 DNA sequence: TGTGCCAGTCTCTCGAAGCGTTGGAGCTCCTACAATGAGCAGTTCTTC.

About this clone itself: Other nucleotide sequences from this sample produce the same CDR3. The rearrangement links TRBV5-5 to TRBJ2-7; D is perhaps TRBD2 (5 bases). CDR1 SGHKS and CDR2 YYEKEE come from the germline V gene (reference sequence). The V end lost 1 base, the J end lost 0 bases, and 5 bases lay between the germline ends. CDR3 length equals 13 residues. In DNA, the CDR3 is TGTGCCAGCAGCTTGACTAGCTCCTACGAGCAGTACTTC. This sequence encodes CASSLTSSYEQYF.

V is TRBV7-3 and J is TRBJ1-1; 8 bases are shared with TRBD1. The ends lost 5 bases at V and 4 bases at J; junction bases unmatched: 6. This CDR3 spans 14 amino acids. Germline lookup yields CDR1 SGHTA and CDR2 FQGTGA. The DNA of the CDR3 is TGTGCCAGCAGCCAACAGGGGGTTAGCACTGAAGCTTTCTTT. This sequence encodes CASSQQGVSTEAFF.

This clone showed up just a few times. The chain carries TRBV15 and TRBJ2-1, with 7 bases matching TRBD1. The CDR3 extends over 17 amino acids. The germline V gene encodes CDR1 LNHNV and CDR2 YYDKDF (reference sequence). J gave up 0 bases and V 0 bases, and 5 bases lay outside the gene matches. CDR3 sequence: CATSRDLQGVSYNEQFF. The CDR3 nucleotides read TGTGCCACCAGCAGAGATCTTCAGGGGGTCTCCTACAATGAGCAGTTCTTC. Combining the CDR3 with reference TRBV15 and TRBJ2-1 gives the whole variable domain DAMVIQNPRYQVTQFGKPVTLSCSQTLNHNVMYWYQQKSSQAPKLLFHYYDKDFNNEADTPDNFQSRRPNTSFCFLDIRSPGLGDTAMYLCATSRDLQGVSYNEQFFGPGTRLTVL.